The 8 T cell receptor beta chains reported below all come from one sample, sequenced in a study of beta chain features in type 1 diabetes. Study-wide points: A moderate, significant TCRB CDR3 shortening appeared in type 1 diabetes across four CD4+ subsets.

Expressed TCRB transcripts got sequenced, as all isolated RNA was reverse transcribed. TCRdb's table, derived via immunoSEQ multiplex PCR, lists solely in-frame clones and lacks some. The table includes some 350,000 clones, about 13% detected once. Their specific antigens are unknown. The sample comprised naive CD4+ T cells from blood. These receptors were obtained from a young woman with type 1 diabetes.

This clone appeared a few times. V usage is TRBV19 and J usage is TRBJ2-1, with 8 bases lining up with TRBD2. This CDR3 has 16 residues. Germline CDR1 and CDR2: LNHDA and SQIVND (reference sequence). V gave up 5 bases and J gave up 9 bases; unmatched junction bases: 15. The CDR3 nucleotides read TGTGCCAGTAGTTCCACCGGGAGGGCCCCCTTCGGTGAGCAGTTCTTC. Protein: CASSSTGRAPFGEQFF. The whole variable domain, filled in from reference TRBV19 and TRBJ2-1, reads DGGITQSPKYLFRKEGQNVTLSCEQNLNHDAMYWYRQDPGQGLRLIYYSQIVNDFQKGDIAEGYSVSREKKESFPLTVTSAQKNPTAFYLCASSSTGRAPFGEQFFGPGTRLTVL.

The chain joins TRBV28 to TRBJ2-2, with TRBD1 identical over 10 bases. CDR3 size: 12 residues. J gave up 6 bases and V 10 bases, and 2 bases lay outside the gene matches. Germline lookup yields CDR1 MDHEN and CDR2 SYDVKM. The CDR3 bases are TGTGCCACCGGACAGGGGGCCGGGGAGCTGTTTTTT. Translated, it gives CATGQGAGELFF.

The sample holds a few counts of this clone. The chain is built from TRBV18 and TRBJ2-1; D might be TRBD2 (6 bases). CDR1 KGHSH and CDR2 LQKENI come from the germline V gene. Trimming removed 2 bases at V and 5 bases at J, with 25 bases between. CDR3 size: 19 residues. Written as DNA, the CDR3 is TGTGCCAGCTCACCAGTCTTGCGGGAAGCCCTACAGTCCCACAATGAGCAGTTCTTC. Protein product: CASSPVLREALQSHNEQFF. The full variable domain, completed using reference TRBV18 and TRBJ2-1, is NAGVMQNPRHLVRRRGQEARLRCSPMKGHSHVYWYRQLPEEGLKFMVYLQKENIIDESGMPKERFSAEFPKEGPSILRIQQVVRGDSAAYFCASSPVLREALQSHNEQFFGPGTRLTVL.

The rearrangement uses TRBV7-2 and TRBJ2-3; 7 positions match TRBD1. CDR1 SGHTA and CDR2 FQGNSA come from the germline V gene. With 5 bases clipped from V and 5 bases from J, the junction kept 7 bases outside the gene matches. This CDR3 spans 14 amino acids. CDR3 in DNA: TGTGCCAGCAGCCCAGGCCCAGGGGGAGATACGCAGTATTTT. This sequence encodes CASSPGPGGDTQYF.

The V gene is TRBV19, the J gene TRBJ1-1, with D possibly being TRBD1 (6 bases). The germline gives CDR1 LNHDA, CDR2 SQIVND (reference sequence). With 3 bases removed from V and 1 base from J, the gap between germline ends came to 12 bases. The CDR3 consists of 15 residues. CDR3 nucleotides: TGTGCCAGTAGTATTGGGACACCCCAGAACACTGAAGCTTTCTTT. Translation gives CASSIGTPQNTEAFF.

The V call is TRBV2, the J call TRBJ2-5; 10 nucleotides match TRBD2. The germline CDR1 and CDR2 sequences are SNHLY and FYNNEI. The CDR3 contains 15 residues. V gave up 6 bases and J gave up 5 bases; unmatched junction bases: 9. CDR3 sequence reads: CASRTSGVLLETQYF. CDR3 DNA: TGTGCCAGCAGAACTAGCGGGGTCCTGTTGGAGACCCAGTACTTC. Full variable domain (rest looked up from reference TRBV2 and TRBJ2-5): EPEVTQTPSHQVTQMGQEVILRCVPISNHLYFYWYRQILGQKVEFLVSFYNNEISEKSEIFDDQFSVERPDGSNFTLKIRSTKLEDSAMYFCASRTSGVLLETQYFGPGTRLLVL.

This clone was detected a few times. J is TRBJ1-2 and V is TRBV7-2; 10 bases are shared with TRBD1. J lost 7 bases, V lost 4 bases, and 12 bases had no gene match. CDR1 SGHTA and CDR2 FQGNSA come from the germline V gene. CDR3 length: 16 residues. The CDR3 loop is CASSSRTQTGGSGYTF. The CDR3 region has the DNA TGTGCCAGCAGCTCCAGGACCCAGACAGGGGGCTCTGGCTACACCTTC.

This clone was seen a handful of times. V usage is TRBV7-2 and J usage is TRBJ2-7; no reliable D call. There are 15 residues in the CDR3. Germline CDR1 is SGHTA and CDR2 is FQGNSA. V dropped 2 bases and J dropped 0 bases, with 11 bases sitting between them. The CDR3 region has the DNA TGTGCCAGCAGCTTACTCGGACCTAGCTCCTACGAGCAGTACGTC. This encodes CASSLLGPSSYEQYV.